The 21 T cell receptor beta chains below come from one sample, sequenced in a study of Graves' ophthalmopathy and Graves' hyperthyroidism. Researchers took RNA transcripts and amplified TCR beta CDR3 regions from them. RT-PCR was first run with HTBI primers, then multiplex PCR in a second round. Each CDR3 protein gets one entry after TCRdb re-called the multiplex PCR reads with MiXCR. The profile shows roughly 300,000 distinct CDR3 sequences, 17% of them singletons. Input material: peripheral blood. The origin of the receptors is an adult man with Graves' ophthalmopathy.

This clonotype was recorded many times. Written as DNA, the CDR3 is TGCAGCGCTCGGACAGTCTACGGCTACACCTTC. Translation: CSARTVYGYTF. The chain carries TRBV29-1 and TRBJ1-2; TRBD1 might be the D (6 bases). Germline assignment: CDR1 SQVTM and CDR2 ANQGSEA. V was trimmed by 7 bases and J by 8 bases, leaving 14 bases between them. The CDR3 consists of 11 residues.

The table lists this clonotype with many counts. V is TRBV30 and J is TRBJ1-1; 9 bases line up with TRBD1. V gave up 4 bases and J gave up 8 bases; unmatched junction bases: 11. Germline-derived CDR1 and CDR2 are GTSNPN and SVGIG (reference sequence). The CDR3 is 14 amino acids. The CDR3 loop is CAWNPGQGQLEAFF. CDR3 DNA sequence: TGTGCCTGGAACCCCGGACAGGGGCAACTAGAAGCTTTCTTT.

V is TRBV11-2 and J is TRBJ1-1, with D hard to call. The V and J ends lost 3 bases and 4 bases respectively, with 9 bases between them. The V gene's germline CDR1 is SGHAT and CDR2 FQNNGV. The CDR3 runs 13 residues. The CDR3 DNA sequence: TGTGCCAGCAGCTTCAAGGGAAGCACTGAAGCTTTCTTT. Amino acids: CASSFKGSTEAFF.

This clonotype was counted between two and nine times. The chain recombines TRBV6-1 with TRBJ2-7; no clear D. From germline, CDR1 is MNHNS and CDR2 SASEGT. V shed 4 bases and J shed 0 bases, with 7 bases lying between them. CDR3 length: 13 amino acids. The CDR3 DNA is TGTGCCAGCAGTGCGACTTCCTCCTACGAGCAGTACTTC. Amino acids: CASSATSSYEQYF.

The rearrangement uses TRBV6-5 and TRBJ2-7, with a possible D match to TRBD2 (5 bases). CDR3 length equals 14 residues. Germline loops: CDR1 MNHEY, CDR2 SVGAGI. V dropped 2 bases and J dropped 1 base, with 9 bases sitting between them. CDR3 coding DNA: TGTGCCAGCAGTTACCAAGCGGAGTCCTACGAGCAGTACTTC. Translated: CASSYQAESYEQYF.

This clonotype was detected many times. The V and J genes are TRBV27 and TRBJ1-1; TRBD1 might be the D (5 bases). The CDR3 totals 14 residues. Trimming stripped 2 bases from V and 0 bases from J, with 7 bases between. Germline CDR1 reads MNHEY; CDR2 reads SMNVEV (reference sequence). CDR3: CASSLGAVNTEAFF. DNA for the CDR3: TGTGCCAGCAGTTTAGGGGCAGTGAACACTGAAGCTTTCTTT.

This clonotype was observed at least ten times. The V gene is TRBV7-2, the J gene TRBJ2-2; possibly TRBD1 or TRBD2 for D (5 bases each). The V and J ends lost 7 bases and 9 bases respectively, with 15 bases between them. The CDR3 totals 13 residues. The V gene's germline CDR1 is SGHTA and CDR2 FQGNSA. The CDR3: CASTQSRGWELFF. The CDR3 DNA reads TGTGCCAGCACCCAAAGTCGGGGCTGGGAGCTGTTTTTT.

This clonotype occurred many times. This chain connects TRBV6-1 to TRBJ1-1; D may be TRBD1 (5 bases). Germline V CDR1 and CDR2: MNHNS, SASEGT. The CDR3 runs to 15 residues. Trimming took off 5 bases at V and 0 bases at J, with 13 bases between the two ends. In DNA form, the CDR3 reads TGTGCCAGCAGTCCCGGGACGGCCCTGAACACTGAAGCTTTCTTT. It specifies CASSPGTALNTEAFF.

Ten or more counts support this clonotype. The genes are TRBV5-1 and TRBJ2-2, with TRBD1 matching 10 bases. CDR1 and CDR2 (germline): SGHRS, YFSETQ. This CDR3 contains 14 residues. V lost 4 bases to trimming and J lost 4 bases; unmatched junction nucleotides: 1. DNA of the CDR3: TGCGCCAGCAGCCGGACAGGGGGCACCGGGGAGCTGTTTTTT. Protein product: CASSRTGGTGELFF.

Here the CDR3 DNA reads TGTGCCAGCAGTTTTACCTCGACAGGGGCGGGCACTGAAGCTTTCTTT. Protein sequence: CASSFTSTGAGTEAFF. This chain uses TRBV12-3 or TRBV12-4 with TRBJ1-1; TRBD1 matches 8 bases. Germline trimming cut 3 bases from V and 4 bases from J; bases unmatched to any gene: 10. The CDR3 loop spans 16 amino acids.

Written as DNA, the CDR3 is TGTGCCAGCAGGAGGACAGGGGGCGAGGATCAGCCCCAGCATTTT. Amino acid sequence: CASRRTGGEDQPQHF. The chain carries TRBV6-1 and TRBJ1-5; 11 positions match TRBD1. The trim removed 6 bases at V and 5 bases at J, leaving 6 bases unmatched. CDR1 MNHNS and CDR2 SASEGT come from the germline V gene. The CDR3 is 15 residues long.

This clonotype was recorded a few times. The CDR3 region is CASSLEAPYEQYF. CDR3 nucleotide sequence: TGTGCCAGCAGCTTAGAGGCGCCTTACGAGCAGTACTTC. The V gene is TRBV11-2, the J gene TRBJ2-7, with D uncertain. V lost 0 bases, J lost 4 bases, and 7 bases lay in between. CDR3 size: 13 residues. CDR1 and CDR2 (germline): SGHAT, FQNNGV.

This clonotype was found many times. One end of the junction varies from germline; a read error may be responsible. The chain joins TRBV3-1 to TRBJ2-5; 14 nucleotides align to TRBD2. This CDR3 comprises 13 residues. Germline CDR1 LGHDT, CDR2 YNNKEL (reference sequence). CDR3 amino acids: CASSPPGLAGVDF. The CDR3 nucleotides are TGTGCCAGCAGCCCTCCGGGACTAGCGGGAGTCGACTTC.

This clonotype was counted at least ten times. CDR3 DNA sequence: TGCAGTGCTAGAGATCAAGGACTAGCGGGAGTGTTCGAGCAGTACTTC. Residues: CSARDQGLAGVFEQYF. The V gene is TRBV20-1, the J gene TRBJ2-7; 13 bases are shared with TRBD2. Germline V gene lookup returns CDR1 DFQATT and CDR2 SNEGSKA (reference sequence). The CDR3 is made up of 16 amino acids. Losses at the gene ends were 0 bases for V and 6 bases for J; bases not matched to a gene: 8.

Many counts were recorded for this clonotype. The genes are TRBV19 and TRBJ1-5; 10 bases agree with TRBD1. With V trimmed by 7 bases and J by 4 bases, 4 bases remained unmatched. Germline CDR1 is LNHDA and CDR2 is SQIVND (reference sequence). This CDR3 contains 14 residues. CDR3 region: CASKTDRGNQPQHF. In DNA form, the CDR3 reads TGTGCCAGTAAAACGGACAGGGGGAATCAGCCCCAGCATTTT.

This clonotype occurred many times. V is TRBV19 and J is TRBJ1-1; D unresolved. The ends were cut back, 3 bases at V and 7 bases at J, with 9 bases in the middle. Per germline, CDR1 LNHDA and CDR2 SQIVND (reference sequence). The CDR3 consists of 12 residues. The CDR3 DNA follows: TGTGCCAGTAGTATTCTCGGATATGAAGCTTTCTTT. Its protein is CASSILGYEAFF.

This clonotype was found many times. This sequence joins TRBV2 and TRBJ1-1, with no clear D. V gave up 5 bases and J gave up 10 bases, with 14 bases separating them. This CDR3 is built from 12 residues. Germline CDR1 reads SNHLY; CDR2 reads FYNNEI. DNA of the CDR3: TGTGCCAGCAGTCCTGACTTCGGGTCAGCTTTCTTT. It codes for CASSPDFGSAFF. Variable domain in full (rest from reference TRBV2 and TRBJ1-1): EPEVTQTPSHQVTQMGQEVILRCVPISNHLYFYWYRQILGQKVEFLVSFYNNEISEKSEIFDDQFSVERPDGSNFTLKIRSTKLEDSAMYFCASSPDFGSAFFGQGTRLTVV.

This clonotype was detected many times. This rearrangement joins TRBV27 to TRBJ1-5; D uncertain. Looked up from germline, CDR1 is MNHEY and CDR2 is SMNVEV (reference sequence). This CDR3 contains 14 residues. V lost 1 base, J lost 6 bases, and 10 bases lay in between. In DNA, the CDR3 is TGTGCCAGCAGTTTATACCAGGCTACTCAGCCCCAGCATTTT. It specifies CASSLYQATQPQHF.

This clonotype was observed at least ten times. The gene calls are TRBV5-4 and TRBJ2-5; TRBD1 agrees at 12 bases. From germline, CDR1 is SGHNT and CDR2 YYREEE (reference sequence). The CDR3 is 18 amino acids. V was clipped by 2 bases and J by 4 bases; unmatched bases: 12. The CDR3 protein is CASSFRAGTGGWGETQYF. CDR3 nucleotide sequence: TGTGCCAGCAGCTTTCGTGCTGGGACAGGGGGCTGGGGAGAGACCCAGTACTTC.

The J gene is TRBJ2-5, the V gene TRBV12-3 or TRBV12-4, with 8 bases fitting TRBD2. The J segment lost 5 bases and the V segment lost 7 bases, leaving 6 bases of the junction unmatched. The CDR3 spans 13 residues. The CDR3 coding sequence is TGTGCCAGCAAGACTAGCGCGGGGGAGACCCAGTACTTC. Its translation is CASKTSAGETQYF.

In this sample, this clonotype turned up many times. The chain couples TRBV30 to TRBJ2-7; TRBD2 agrees at 14 bases. CDR1 is GTSNPN and CDR2 is SVGIG in the germline V gene (reference sequence). CDR3 length: 14 amino acids. V was pared by 1 base and J by 6 bases, with 2 bases of the junction left unmatched. This CDR3 is CAWSGGLAGGEQYF. The CDR3 DNA follows: TGTGCCTGGAGTGGTGGACTAGCGGGAGGCGAGCAGTACTTC.